What follows are 30 T cell receptor beta chains derived from one specimen sequenced in a study of tumor-infiltrating lymphocytes in oesophageal squamous cell carcinoma. One entry per CDR3 protein results from TCRdb running MiXCR on the PCR reads. The sample holds about 11,000 distinct CDR3 sequences; approximately 52% are singletons and the top ten take around 17%. Sequenced material: esophageal tumor tissue. The origin of the receptors is a female donor with esophageal squamous cell carcinoma.

In this sample, this clonotype is medium-sized (0.01 to 0.1%). The chain carries TRBV12-3 or TRBV12-4 and TRBJ2-5; the match to TRBD1 covers 9 bases. V lost 5 bases, J lost 5 bases, and 6 bases stayed unmatched. The CDR3 has 14 amino acids. The CDR3 DNA reads as TGTGCCAGCAGTAATACAGGGGGCCGGGAGACCCAGTACTTC. This sequence encodes CASSNTGGRETQYF.

In its sample, this clonotype ranks as medium-sized. The rearrangement links TRBV7-9 to TRBJ2-1; the D call may be TRBD1 or TRBD2 (5 bases each). The V gene lost 5 bases and the J gene lost 6 bases, with 17 bases spanning the gap. The V gene's germline CDR1 is SEHNR and CDR2 FQNEAQ (reference sequence). This CDR3 is built from 15 residues. The CDR3: CASSTRDGFVNEQFF. CDR3 coding DNA: TGTGCCAGCAGCACCCGGGACGGGTTTGTCAATGAGCAGTTCTTC.

The rearrangement joins TRBV7-9 to TRBJ2-3, with D tentatively TRBD1 (6 bases). There are 16 residues in the CDR3. Germline V gene lookup returns CDR1 SEHNR and CDR2 FQNEAQ (reference sequence). With 4 bases removed from V and 4 bases from J, the gap between germline ends came to 18 bases. CDR3 sequence: CASSWKQGFLPDTQYF. The DNA for the CDR3 is TGTGCCAGCAGCTGGAAACAGGGTTTTCTCCCAGATACGCAGTATTTT.

The chain couples TRBV7-2 to TRBJ2-5; 9 bases line up with TRBD1. The J call is uncertain, as TRBJ2-7 better fits the DNA end. Germline loops: CDR1 SGHTA, CDR2 FQGNSA. This CDR3 has 15 amino acids. CDR3 sequence reads: CASSLAGTGIYEQYF. CDR3 DNA sequence: TGTGCCAGCAGCTTAGCCGGGACAGGGATCTACGAGCAGTACTTC.

V and J are TRBV7-2 and TRBJ2-4; 8 nucleotides align to TRBD2. V gave up 5 bases and J gave up 8 bases; unmatched junction bases: 8. This CDR3 is 14 amino acids long. Looked up from germline, CDR1 is SGHTA and CDR2 is FQGNSA. CDR3 bases: TGTGCCAGCAGCCCAGCGGGAGTCGGGTACATTCAGTACTTC. Translation gives CASSPAGVGYIQYF. Together with reference TRBV7-2 and TRBJ2-4, the CDR3 gives the full variable domain: GAGVSQSPSNKVTEKGKDVELRCDPISGHTALYWYRQSLGQGLEFLIYFQGNSAPDKSGLPSDRFSAERTGGSVSTLTIQRTQQEDSAVYLCASSPAGVGYIQYFGAGTRLSVL.

The V call is TRBV6-5, the J call TRBJ2-4; TRBD2 matches at 7 bases. The J call may be mistaken, given a closer DNA end match to TRBJ2-5. CDR3 length: 13 amino acids. Germline-derived CDR1 and CDR2 are MNHEY and SVGAGI. The CDR3 coding sequence is TGTGCCAGCAGTGATAGCGGGCGAGAGACCCAGTACTTC. This sequence encodes CASSDSGRETQYF.

V usage is TRBV29-1 and J usage is TRBJ2-5; D unresolved. TRBJ2-3 matches the DNA end more closely, so the J call is doubtful. The CDR3 has 12 amino acids. The germline V gene has CDR1 SQVTM and CDR2 ANQGSEA. CDR3 DNA: TGCAGCGTTGAAGTTGGCACAGATACGCAGTATTTT. It encodes CSVEVGTDTQYF.

This clonotype occurred many times. V usage is TRBV10-1 and J usage is TRBJ2-7; a weak D match, TRBD1 (6 bases). V dropped 4 bases and J dropped 6 bases, with 16 bases sitting between them. The CDR3 is 14 amino acids. CDR1 and CDR2 from the germline V gene are WNHNN and SYGVQD (reference sequence). The CDR3 spells CASSAGTQSSEQYF. Written as DNA, the CDR3 is TGCGCCAGCAGTGCCGGGACACAAAGTTCCGAGCAGTACTTC.

The sample holds a few counts of this clonotype. CDR3 residues: CASSFTEKLFF. The DNA for the CDR3 is TGTGCCAGCAGCTTCACTGAAAAACTGTTTTTT. The chain combines TRBV7-9 with TRBJ1-4; D gene uncertain. Between the trimmed V and J ends, which lost 3 bases and 7 bases, there was a span of 3 bases. The CDR3 sequence is 11 residues long. The germline V gene encodes CDR1 SEHNR and CDR2 FQNEAQ (reference sequence).

DNA of the CDR3: TGCGCCAGCAGCTTGGAAGGGGAACTCTCCTACAATGAGCAGTACTTC. Protein: CASSLEGELSYNEQYF. The V gene is TRBV5-1, the J gene TRBJ2-1, with D tentatively TRBD1 (5 bases). The J call is uncertain, as TRBJ2-7 better fits the DNA end. Looked up from germline, CDR1 is SGHRS and CDR2 is YFSETQ. The CDR3 has 16 residues.

This clonotype was seen only a few times. The chain is built from TRBV20-1 and TRBJ2-7; TRBD2 matches 9 bases. CDR1 and CDR2 (germline): DFQATT, SNEGSKA (reference sequence). V shed 5 bases, J shed 0 bases, and the junction held 14 bases outside the gene matches. The CDR3 totals 17 residues. The CDR3 DNA reads TGCAGTGCTGAGGACAGGCGAAAGCGGGAGGTCTCCTACGAGCAGTACTTC. Translation: CSAEDRRKREVSYEQYF.

About this clonotype itself: The missing conserved phenylalanine or tryptophan at the end of this CDR3 makes a read error likely. The DNA is left out, because the CDR3 cannot be placed on it with certainty; the CDR3 is given as TCRdb lists it. The chain has TRBV10-2 and TRBJ2-1. The germline CDR1 and CDR2 sequences are WSHSY and SAAADI. Including both end residues, the CDR3 is 15 amino acids long. The chain's CDR3 is CASRSVGNYGYTFGS.

On this clonotype: A read error is likely, as this CDR3 ends without the conserved phenylalanine or tryptophan. It is unclear where the CDR3 begins or ends on the DNA, so no DNA is shown, and the CDR3 is as TCRdb lists it. The gene calls are TRBV12-3 or TRBV12-4 and TRBJ2-1; the D segment call TRBD2 is taken from the table without a DNA check. Including both end residues, the CDR3 is 18 amino acids long. This CDR3 reads CASSSGGGHISSPLHFGN.

This clonotype was seen a handful of times. The chain recombines TRBV28 with TRBJ2-4; 12 bases are shared with TRBD2. The CDR3 runs to 17 residues. Trimming removed 3 bases from V and 1 base from J; junction bases left unmatched: 4. Germline CDR1 and CDR2: MDHEN and SYDVKM. CDR3 in DNA: TGTGCCAGCAGTTTCCCTAGCGGGGGGGCCGCCAAAAACATTCAGTACTTC. Translated: CASSFPSGGAAKNIQYF.

The V call is TRBV10-3, the J call TRBJ1-6; no clear D gene. Per germline, CDR1 ENHRY and CDR2 SYGVKD. The V end lost 0 bases, the J end lost 19 bases, and 28 bases lay between the germline ends. This CDR3 has 17 residues. The DNA for the CDR3 is TGTGCCATCAGTGAGTCGAGACTAGCGGGAGGGCCCCACGAGCAGCACTTT. Amino acid sequence: CAISESRLAGGPHEQHF.

This clonotype has a count of ten or more. The chain links TRBV12-3 or TRBV12-4 to TRBJ2-1; D is ambiguous. This CDR3 comprises 14 residues. Trimming left V 2 bases short and J 7 bases short, with 12 bases between. The CDR3 region has the DNA TGTGCCAGCAGTTTATGGGGAAACTGGAATGAGCAGTTCTTC. It specifies CASSLWGNWNEQFF.

V gene TRBV7-8 combines with J gene TRBJ2-3, with TRBD1 as a possible D gene (5 bases). Germline V gene sequence: CDR1 SGHVS, CDR2 FQNEAQ. The CDR3 runs to 14 residues. V lost 0 bases to trimming and J lost 11 bases, with 15 bases between them. The CDR3 region has the DNA TGTGCCAGCAGCTTAGCGCCAGGGAACTACGAGCAGTATTTT. The encoded protein is CASSLAPGNYEQYF.

The chain uses TRBV6-1 and TRBJ2-3; 11 positions match TRBD2. The CDR3 consists of 14 residues. Per germline, CDR1 MNHNS and CDR2 SASEGT. Germline trimming cut 6 bases from V and 8 bases from J; bases unmatched to any gene: 7. The CDR3 DNA reads as TGTGCCAGCAGGTTCGGGCTAGCGGGGGGTACGCAGTATTTT. The encoded protein is CASRFGLAGGTQYF.

This chain joins TRBV14 and TRBJ2-3; D remains unclear. The end of the DNA aligns better with TRBJ1-5, so the J call may be wrong. The CDR3 has 13 residues. In germline, CDR1 is SGHDN, CDR2 FVKESK. This chain's CDR3 is CASSQSPGGFQHF. The CDR3 nucleotides read TGTGCCAGCAGCCAGTCTCCCGGAGGTTTCCAGCATTTT.

This clonotype was seen only once. CDR3 sequence (DNA): TGCGCCAGCAGCCAAGGGACAGGGTACAATGAGCAGTACTTC. Amino acids: CASSQGTGYNEQYF. This chain connects TRBV4-3 to TRBJ2-1, with TRBD1 identical over 8 bases. The J call is doubtful: the DNA matches TRBJ2-7 better. Germline-derived CDR1 and CDR2 are LGHNA and YSLEER. The CDR3 loop spans 14 amino acids.

Comment on this clonotype: No conserved phenylalanine or tryptophan is present at the end of the CDR3, so a read error is the likely explanation. The DNA is omitted, as the CDR3 cannot be located on it reliably, and the CDR3 follows TCRdb's listing. Here the CDR3 reads CASLDYNEQFFGS. The genes are TRBV5-3 and TRBJ2-7; whether TRBD2, the table's D call, matches the DNA was not checked. TRBV5-3 is recorded as an ORF, its role being uncertain. The length of the CDR3 is 13 amino acids, counting both ends.

V is TRBV7-6 and J is TRBJ2-1; D gene ambiguous. The V gene's germline CDR1 is SGHVS and CDR2 FNYEAQ. The CDR3 runs to 16 residues. V was cut by 1 base and J by 1 base, with 11 bases left in between. In DNA form, the CDR3 reads TGTGCCAGCAGCTTAGGATCGGCATATTCCTACAATGAGCAGTTCTTC. The encoded protein is CASSLGSAYSYNEQFF.

V usage is TRBV6-2 or TRBV6-3 and J usage is TRBJ2-1; TRBD2 might be the D (5 bases). TRBJ2-7 explains the end of the DNA better; the J call may be wrong. The CDR3 sequence is 15 residues long. Germline CDR1 reads MNHEY; CDR2 reads SVGEGT. The CDR3 here is CASSYSEGVYNEQYF. For the CDR3, the DNA is TGTGCCAGCAGTTACTCTGAGGGAGTCTACAATGAGCAGTACTTC.

This clonotype came up a few times. The CDR3 bases are TGTGCCAGCAGCTTAAAAGGGGTTTCCACTGAAGCTTTCTTT. Protein product: CASSLKGVSTEAFF. The V gene is TRBV7-8, the J gene TRBJ1-1; TRBD1 might be the D (5 bases). The CDR3 has 14 residues. Germline CDR1 reads SGHVS; CDR2 reads FQNEAQ. Trimming stripped 2 bases from V and 4 bases from J, with 11 bases between.

Worth noting for this clonotype: This likely comes from a read error, as the CDR3 has no conserved phenylalanine or tryptophan at its end. The limits of the CDR3 on the DNA are not certain, so only TCRdb's listed CDR3 is given. V gene TRBV28 combines with J gene TRBJ2-6; the table's D call of TRBD1 was not tested on the DNA. From its first to its last residue, the CDR3 has 10 amino acids. In germline, CDR1 is MDHEN, CDR2 SYDVKM. CDR3 sequence: CASSFPPGGI.

The genes are TRBV11-3 and TRBJ1-6, with D maybe TRBD1 (5 bases). This CDR3 spans 14 amino acids. V lost 5 bases to trimming and J lost 19 bases, with 24 bases between them. Germline V gene sequence: CDR1 SGHNT, CDR2 YENEEA. The chain's CDR3 is CASSPGTNSYEQHF. The CDR3 nucleotides are TGTGCCAGCAGCCCCGGGACTAACTCCTACGAGCAGCACTTT.

This chain uses TRBV5-8 with TRBJ2-4; D unclear. The CDR3 consists of 16 residues. V was trimmed by 0 bases and J by 0 bases, leaving 10 bases between them. Germline V gene sequence: CDR1 SGHTS, CDR2 YDEGEE. CDR3 bases: TGTGCCAGCAGCTTGGGCCAGTCCCTAGCCAAAAACATTCAGTACTTC. Protein sequence: CASSLGQSLAKNIQYF.

The chain links TRBV7-2 to TRBJ1-4; TRBD1 matches at 7 bases. The CDR3 has 14 amino acids. With V trimmed by 4 bases and J by 7 bases, 6 bases remained unmatched. Per germline, CDR1 SGHTA and CDR2 FQGNSA. The CDR3 sequence: CASSSTGVSEKLFF. The CDR3 nucleotides read TGTGCCAGCAGCTCCACAGGGGTTTCTGAAAAACTGTTTTTT.

This clonotype came up many times. The rearrangement uses TRBV7-9 and TRBJ2-1, with 9 bases matching TRBD1. This CDR3 has 13 amino acids. V was pared by 7 bases and J by 6 bases, with 4 bases of the junction left unmatched. CDR1 and CDR2 from the germline V gene are SEHNR and FQNEAQ (reference sequence). The CDR3, as DNA: TGTGCCAGCATCTCGACAGGGGGCAATGAGCAGTTCTTC. Its translation is CASISTGGNEQFF.

The table lists this clonotype with many counts. The chain links TRBV12-3 or TRBV12-4 to TRBJ2-1, with D possibly TRBD2 on 5 matching bases. The J call could be wrong; TRBJ2-7 is a better fit for the DNA end. The CDR3 length is 15 residues. The CDR3 region is CASSLILARHNEQYF. CDR3 bases: TGTGCCAGCAGTTTAATTCTAGCTCGGCACAATGAGCAGTACTTC.